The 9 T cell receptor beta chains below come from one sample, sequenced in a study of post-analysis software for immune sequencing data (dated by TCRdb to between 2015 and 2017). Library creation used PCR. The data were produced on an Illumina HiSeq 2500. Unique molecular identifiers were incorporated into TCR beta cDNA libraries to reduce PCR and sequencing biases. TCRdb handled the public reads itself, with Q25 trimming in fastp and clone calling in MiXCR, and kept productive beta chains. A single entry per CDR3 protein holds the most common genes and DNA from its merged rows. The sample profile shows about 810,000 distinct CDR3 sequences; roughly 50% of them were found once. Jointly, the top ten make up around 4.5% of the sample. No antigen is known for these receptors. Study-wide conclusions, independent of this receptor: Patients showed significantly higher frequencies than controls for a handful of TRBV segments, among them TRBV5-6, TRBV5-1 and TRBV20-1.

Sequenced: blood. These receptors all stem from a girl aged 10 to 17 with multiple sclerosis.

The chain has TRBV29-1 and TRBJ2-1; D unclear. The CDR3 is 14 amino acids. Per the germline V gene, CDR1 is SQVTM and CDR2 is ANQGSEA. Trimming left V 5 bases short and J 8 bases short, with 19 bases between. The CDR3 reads CSVQGRSYLDEQFF. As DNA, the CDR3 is TGCAGCGTTCAAGGACGGTCGTACTTGGATGAGCAGTTCTTC.

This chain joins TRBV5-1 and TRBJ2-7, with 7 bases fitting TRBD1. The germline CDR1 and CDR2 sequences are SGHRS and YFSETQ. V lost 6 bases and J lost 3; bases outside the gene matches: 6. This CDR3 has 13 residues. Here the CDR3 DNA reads TGCGCCAGCATGGAGGCAGGGGGCTACGAGCAGTACTTC. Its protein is CASMEAGGYEQYF.

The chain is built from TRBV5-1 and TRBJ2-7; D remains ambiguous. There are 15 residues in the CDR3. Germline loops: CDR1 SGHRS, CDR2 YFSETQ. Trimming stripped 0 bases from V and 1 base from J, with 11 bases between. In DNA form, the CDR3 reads TGCGCCAGCAGCTTGGGACCTGACGGATCCTACGAGCAGTACTTC. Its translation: CASSLGPDGSYEQYF.

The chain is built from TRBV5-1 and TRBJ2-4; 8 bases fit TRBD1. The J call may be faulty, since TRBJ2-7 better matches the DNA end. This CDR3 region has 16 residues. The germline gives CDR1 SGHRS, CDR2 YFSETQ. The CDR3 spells CASSPGQAQVGYEQYF. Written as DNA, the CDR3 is TGCGCCAGCAGCCCGGGACAGGCTCAGGTGGGGTACGAGCAGTACTTC.

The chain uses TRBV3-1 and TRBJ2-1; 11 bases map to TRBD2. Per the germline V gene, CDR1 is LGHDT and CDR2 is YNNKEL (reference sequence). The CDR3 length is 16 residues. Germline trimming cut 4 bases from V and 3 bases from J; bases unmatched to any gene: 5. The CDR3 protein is CASSPPTSGGYNEQFF. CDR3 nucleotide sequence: TGTGCCAGCAGCCCACCTACTAGCGGGGGCTACAATGAGCAGTTCTTC.

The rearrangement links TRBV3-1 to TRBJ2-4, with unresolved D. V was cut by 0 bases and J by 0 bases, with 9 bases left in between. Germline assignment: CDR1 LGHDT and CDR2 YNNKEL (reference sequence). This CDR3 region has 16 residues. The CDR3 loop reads CASSQDGTLAKNIQYF. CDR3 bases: TGTGCCAGCAGCCAAGACGGAACCCTAGCCAAAAACATTCAGTACTTC.

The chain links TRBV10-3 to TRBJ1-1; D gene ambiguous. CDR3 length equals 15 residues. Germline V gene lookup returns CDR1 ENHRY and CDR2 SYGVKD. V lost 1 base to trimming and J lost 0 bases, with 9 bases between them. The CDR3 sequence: CAISEWTGMNTEAFF. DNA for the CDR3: TGTGCCATCAGTGAGTGGACCGGAATGAACACTGAAGCTTTCTTT.

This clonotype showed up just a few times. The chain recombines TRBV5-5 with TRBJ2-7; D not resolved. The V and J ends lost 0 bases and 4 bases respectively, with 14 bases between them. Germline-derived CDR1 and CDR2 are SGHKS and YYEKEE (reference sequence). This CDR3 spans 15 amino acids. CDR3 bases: TGTGCCAGCAGCTTGGAGGTTAGTTTTGGTTACGAGCAGTACTTC. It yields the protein CASSLEVSFGYEQYF.

In DNA, the CDR3 is TGTGCCAGCGGCTGGACTAGCGGCGATCCGTTCTTC. It translates to CASGWTSGDPFF. The chain recombines TRBV6-8 with TRBJ2-1, with 10 bases identical to TRBD2. Germline CDR1 and CDR2: MNHGY and SAAAGT. The V gene end was trimmed by 8 bases and the J gene end by 15 bases; junction bases not matched to a gene: 10. This CDR3 contains 12 residues.